This entry lists 24 T cell receptor beta chains sequenced from one sample in a study of T cell responses to AZD1222 COVID-19 vaccine. The assay was immunoSEQ multiplex PCR, and TCRdb's table has in-frame clones only and misses some. Here the sample spans over 75,000 clones, around 91% being singletons. Material: peripheral blood, obtained on day 0 of AZD1222 vaccination. The source of these receptors is an adult in good health.

J is TRBJ1-5 and V is TRBV19, with D unclear. The CDR3 runs 14 residues. Germline V lookup: CDR1 LNHDA, CDR2 SQIVND (reference sequence). V was shortened by 1 base and J by 5 bases, with 9 bases between the two germline ends. The CDR3 here is CASSIGVVHQPQHF. The CDR3 DNA follows: TGTGCCAGTAGTATAGGGGTAGTACATCAGCCCCAGCATTTT.

The chain joins TRBV5-6 to TRBJ2-5; no clear D. V lost 4 bases to trimming and J lost 0 bases, with 22 bases between them. This CDR3 comprises 18 residues. CDR1 is SGHDT and CDR2 is YYEEEE in the germline V gene. CDR3 in amino acids: CASSPPRTVVTYQETQYF. The CDR3 nucleotides read TGTGCCAGCAGCCCCCCTAGGACCGTGGTTACGTACCAAGAGACCCAGTACTTC.

The chain links TRBV29-1 to TRBJ2-3; 9 bases align to TRBD1. CDR1 and CDR2 (germline): SQVTM, ANQGSEA. Trimming cost V 4 bases and J 4 bases; bases outside gene matches: 9. The CDR3 spans 15 residues. The CDR3 DNA reads TGCAGCGTTGGGGGACAGGGTGACGGATCAGATACGCAGTATTTT. Amino acids: CSVGGQGDGSDTQYF.

This chain links TRBV11-3 with TRBJ2-7; D perhaps matches TRBD1 (6 bases). V lost 2 bases to trimming and J lost 4 bases, with 9 bases between them. Germline assignment: CDR1 SGHNT and CDR2 YENEEA. This CDR3 spans 13 amino acids. The CDR3 DNA reads TGTGCCAGCAGCTTATACAGGGATTACGAGCAGTACTTC. Protein: CASSLYRDYEQYF.

The chain's CDR3 is CSDRMGETQYF. DNA for the CDR3: TGCAGCGACAGGATGGGAGAGACCCAGTACTTC. The chain uses TRBV29-1 and TRBJ2-5; D might be TRBD1 (5 bases). The CDR3 runs 11 residues. V was cut by 7 bases and J by 4 bases, with 10 bases left in between. Germline CDR1 is SQVTM and CDR2 is ANQGSEA.

This clone has more than one count but fewer than ten. This chain links TRBV6-1 with TRBJ1-3; 7 nucleotides line up with TRBD1. The germline gives CDR1 MNHNS, CDR2 SASEGT. J was trimmed by 3 bases and V by 4 bases; bases with no gene match: 9. The length of the CDR3 is 16 residues. The CDR3 DNA sequence: TGTGCCAGCAGTGCCGGGACAGAGAGATTTGGAAACACCATATATTTT. This encodes CASSAGTERFGNTIYF.

In DNA form, the CDR3 reads TGTGCCAGCAGTTTGGGGCGCAGGAACACCGGGGAGCTGTTTTTT. Translated, it gives CASSLGRRNTGELFF. The chain links TRBV28 to TRBJ2-2, with a possible D match to TRBD1 (5 bases). The germline V and J ends were trimmed by 3 bases and 1 base, with 9 bases remaining between them. In germline, CDR1 is MDHEN, CDR2 SYDVKM. The CDR3 spans 15 residues.

The chain employs TRBV30 and TRBJ1-5, with unresolved D. The CDR3 length is 15 residues. The germline CDR1 and CDR2 sequences are GTSNPN and SVGIG (reference sequence). Trimming pared 3 bases from V and 2 bases from J, leaving 14 bases between. CDR3 region: CAWRKGLEGNQPQHF. CDR3 nucleotide sequence: TGTGCCTGGAGAAAAGGGCTTGAGGGCAATCAGCCCCAGCATTTT.

The chain recombines TRBV28 with TRBJ2-7, with unresolved D. This CDR3 has 12 residues. Germline lookup yields CDR1 MDHEN and CDR2 SYDVKM. The germline V and J ends were trimmed by 6 bases and 3 bases, with 9 bases remaining between them. In nucleotides, the CDR3 is TGTGCCAGCAGCATCTTGAACTACGAGCAGTACTTC. Its translation is CASSILNYEQYF.

V gene TRBV5-1 combines with J gene TRBJ2-7, with D unresolved. From germline, CDR1 is SGHRS and CDR2 YFSETQ. Trimming pared 0 bases from V and 5 bases from J, leaving 12 bases between. The CDR3 is 14 residues long. CDR3 sequence: CASSLVRIPDEQYF. In DNA, the CDR3 is TGCGCCAGCAGCTTGGTGCGGATTCCGGACGAGCAGTACTTC.

The chain employs TRBV5-4 and TRBJ1-4, with D perhaps matching TRBD1 (5 bases). Germline CDR1 and CDR2: SGHNT and YYREEE (reference sequence). This CDR3 is built from 15 residues. V lost 2 bases to trimming and J lost 5 bases, with 13 bases between them. The CDR3 DNA reads TGTGCCAGCAGCTTAGGTGCAGGGAAAAATGAAAAACTGTTTTTT. It encodes CASSLGAGKNEKLFF.

This clone was detected a few times. CDR3 sequence (DNA): TGCGCCAGCAGCCAAGATGCGGGGGGAACCTCTGGAAACACCATATATTTT. Amino acid sequence: CASSQDAGGTSGNTIYF. This chain uses TRBV4-1 with TRBJ1-3, with D perhaps matching TRBD1 (5 bases). CDR3 length: 17 residues. Per the germline V gene, CDR1 is MGHRA and CDR2 is YSYEKL. Between the trimmed V and J ends, which lost 0 bases and 0 bases, there was a span of 12 bases.

The CDR3 spells CASSRGTVLWGYTF. DNA of the CDR3: TGTGCCAGCAGCCGGGGGACGGTCCTATGGGGCTACACCTTC. V usage is TRBV5-6 and J usage is TRBJ1-2; TRBD1 might be the D (5 bases). CDR3 length: 14 residues. CDR1 is SGHDT and CDR2 is YYEEEE in the germline V gene. V lost 4 bases, J lost 8 bases, and 18 bases lay in between.

The CDR3 region is CASSLGGGGHYGYTF. DNA of the CDR3: TGCGCCAGCAGCCTAGGCGGAGGGGGCCACTATGGCTACACCTTC. The gene calls are TRBV4-1 and TRBJ1-2; 7 positions agree with TRBD1. V lost 4 bases, J lost 3 bases, and 8 bases stayed unmatched. The CDR3 extends over 15 amino acids. Per the germline V gene, CDR1 is MGHRA and CDR2 is YSYEKL.

The genes are TRBV11-3 and TRBJ1-2; possible D gene TRBD1, 6 bases. Between the trimmed V and J ends, which lost 4 bases and 9 bases, there was a span of 15 bases. The CDR3 sequence is 13 residues long. Per the germline V gene, CDR1 is SGHNT and CDR2 is YENEEA. The CDR3, as DNA: TGTGCCAGCAGCTCGACAGGTGTTGGGAGCTACACCTTC. Encoded protein: CASSSTGVGSYTF.

J is TRBJ1-2 and V is TRBV5-6, with 7 bases matching TRBD1. The CDR3 is 12 amino acids. In germline, CDR1 is SGHDT, CDR2 YYEEEE. The trim removed 5 bases at V and 6 bases at J, leaving 4 bases unmatched. CDR3 DNA: TGTGCCAGCAGGACAGGGAGGGATGGCTACACCTTC. Translating gives CASRTGRDGYTF.

The chain combines TRBV20-1 with TRBJ2-1; D unresolved. V was pared by 3 bases and J by 7 bases, with 7 bases between. This CDR3 is 11 amino acids long. Germline CDR1 reads DFQATT; CDR2 reads SNEGSKA (reference sequence). Here the CDR3 DNA reads TGCAGTGCTAGGCAGGTGAATGAGCAGTTCTTC. It encodes CSARQVNEQFF.

The rearrangement links TRBV10-1 to TRBJ2-1, with 14 positions matching TRBD2. V shed 0 bases, J shed 8 bases, and the junction held 3 bases outside the gene matches. CDR1 WNHNN and CDR2 SYGVQD come from the germline V gene (reference sequence). The CDR3 is 16 residues long. The DNA for the CDR3 is TGCGCCAGCAGTGAGTCCCCGGGACTAGCGGGAGATGAGCAGTTCTTC. It encodes CASSESPGLAGDEQFF.

This chain joins TRBV7-9 and TRBJ1-1; D gene uncertain. The CDR3 covers 16 residues. Between the trimmed V and J ends, which lost 0 bases and 6 bases, there was a span of 17 bases. The germline CDR1 and CDR2 sequences are SEHNR and FQNEAQ (reference sequence). The CDR3 DNA reads TGTGCCAGCAGCTTAGCGGCAAAGGGAGGGCAACCTGAAGCTTTCTTT. Protein: CASSLAAKGGQPEAFF. Looking up the rest from reference TRBV7-9 and TRBJ1-1 gives the full variable domain: DTGVSQNPRHKITKRGQNVTFRCDPISEHNRLYWYRQTLGQGPEFLTYFQNEAQLEKSRLLSDRFSAERPKGSFSTLEIQRTEQGDSAMYLCASSLAAKGGQPEAFFGQGTRLTVV.

J is TRBJ1-2 and V is TRBV4-1; possible D gene TRBD1, 5 bases. CDR3 size: 14 residues. Trimming shortened V by 2 bases and J by 8 bases, and 15 bases separated the two germline ends. Germline V lookup: CDR1 MGHRA, CDR2 YSYEKL. The DNA for the CDR3 is TGCGCCAGCAGCCAATTCGCCCAGGACACAGGCTACACCTTC. This codes for CASSQFAQDTGYTF.

This clone was seen a single time. The chain joins TRBV19 to TRBJ1-1, with 7 bases fitting TRBD1. J lost 0 bases, V lost 2 bases, and 0 bases had no gene match. Per germline, CDR1 LNHDA and CDR2 SQIVND (reference sequence). There are 14 residues in the CDR3. The CDR3 DNA is TGTGCCAGTAGTATAACAGGGGTGAACACTGAAGCTTTCTTT. Translating it yields CASSITGVNTEAFF.

The V gene is TRBV2, the J gene TRBJ2-5, with 15 nucleotides matching TRBD2. With V trimmed by 6 bases and J by 5 bases, 4 bases remained unmatched. The CDR3 extends over 15 amino acids. Germline-derived CDR1 and CDR2 are SNHLY and FYNNEI. The CDR3 sequence: CASRGLAGGMETQYF. The CDR3 DNA reads TGTGCCAGCAGGGGACTAGCGGGAGGAATGGAGACCCAGTACTTC.

The V gene is TRBV6-2 or TRBV6-3, the J gene TRBJ2-7, with TRBD2 as a possible D gene (5 bases). The ends were cut back, 2 bases at V and 4 bases at J, with 12 bases in the middle. The CDR3 contains 14 residues. Germline assignment: CDR1 MNHEY and CDR2 SVGEGT. The DNA of the CDR3 is TGTGCCAGCAGTTACACTGGGAGTCTTTACGAGCAGTACTTC. This sequence encodes CASSYTGSLYEQYF.

Notes on this clone: The junction and the germline gene differ at one end; a read error may be behind it. This chain connects TRBV3-1 (or the pseudogene TRBV3-2) to TRBJ2-3, with 12 bases that match TRBD2. CDR1 LGHDT and CDR2 YNNKEL come from the germline V gene (reference sequence). CDR3 length equals 13 residues. CDR3 protein: CASSQTGTSGLNF. CDR3 DNA: TGTGCCAGCAGCCAAACAGGGACTAGCGGGTTAAATTTT.